These T cell receptor beta chains were read from a single sample in a study of blood T cell repertoires in COVID-19. Profiling relied on immunoSEQ multiplex PCR, and the TCRdb table lists in-frame clones only, not all of them. The table lists some 490,000 clones, approximately 91% of them singletons, with 6.5% to 8.5% in the top ten. The sequencing sample was made of PBMCs or T cells enriched from blood (not recorded which). The receptors were gathered from an older woman who had recovered from COVID-19. CDR3s include the opening cysteine and the closing phenylalanine or tryptophan. Each record gives: J gene, V gene, clone size, D gene, CDR3 protein, CDR3 DNA. The D gene is left open where the match is weak. The listing skips clone size in some rows; elsewhere it reads once, few, many or a size class.

TRBJ2-2,TRBV6-1,once,TRBD1,CASSETGGNTGELFF,TGTGCCAGCAGTGAGACAGGGGGCAACACCGGGGAGCTGTTTTTT
TRBJ2-2,TRBV3-1/TRBV3-2,few,TRBD2,CASSLGYGRLATGELFF,TGTGCCAGCAGCCTTGGATACGGCCGACTAGCCACCGGGGAGCTGTTTTTT
TRBJ2-3,TRBV18,NA,NA,CASSPPRTAGVPDTQYF,TGTGCCAGCTCACCACCGAGAACGGCTGGAGTTCCAGATACGCAGTATTTT
TRBJ2-5,TRBV4-1,once,TRBD2,CASSHSAGGPETQYF,TGCGCCAGCAGCCATTCAGCGGGGGGCCCGGAGACCCAGTACTTC
TRBJ2-3,TRBV2,NA,TRBD2,CASSGLAGVTDTQYF,TGTGCCAGCAGTGGACTAGCGGGGGTCACAGATACGCAGTATTTT
TRBJ1-3,TRBV19,NA,TRBD1,CASSSWTGPGNTIYF,TGTGCCAGTAGTTCCTGGACAGGCCCGGGAAACACCATATATTTT
TRBJ2-5,TRBV6-5,NA,NA,CASRSTGRETQYF,TGTGCCAGCAGGTCGACAGGACGGGAGACCCAGTACTTC
TRBJ2-1,TRBV5-1,NA,NA,CASSLVAGVNNEQFF,TGCGCCAGCAGCTTGGTGGCAGGGGTTAACAATGAGCAGTTCTTC
TRBJ2-3,TRBV5-1,NA,NA,CASRTSGTTSTDTQYF,TGCGCCAGCAGAACCTCCGGGACAACTAGCACAGATACGCAGTATTTT
TRBJ1-2,TRBV27,NA,NA,CASSLSSSHGYTF,TGTGCCAGCAGTTTATCGTCGAGTCATGGCTACACCTTC
TRBJ2-5,TRBV5-1,NA,NA,CASSPGVGLSEETQYF,TGCGCCAGCAGCCCAGGGGTAGGGTTGAGTGAAGAGACCCAGTACTTC
TRBJ1-3,TRBV9,NA,NA,CASSVGMVGSSGNTIYF,TGTGCCAGCAGCGTAGGGATGGTCGGGAGCTCTGGAAACACCATATATTTT
TRBJ2-2,TRBV7-2,NA,TRBD2,CASSLAGAGGYTGELFF,TGTGCCAGCAGCTTAGCAGGGGCGGGGGGATACACCGGGGAGCTGTTTTTT
TRBJ1-5,TRBV7-9,NA,NA,CASSLAWDTNQPQHF,TGTGCCAGCAGCTTAGCCTGGGACACTAATCAGCCCCAGCATTTT
TRBJ2-3,TRBV24-1,NA,TRBD2,CATSGTSGTDTQYF,TGTGCCACCAGCGGGACTAGCGGCACAGATACGCAGTATTTT
TRBJ1-2,TRBV4-1,NA,TRBD1,CASSHPTGDGHTF,TGCGCCAGCAGCCACCCAACAGGGGATGGCCACACCTTC
TRBJ1-3,TRBV24-1,NA,TRBD1,CATSDPTGGLNTIYF,TGTGCCACCAGTGATCCGACAGGGGGATTAAACACCATATATTTT
TRBJ1-3,TRBV3-1/TRBV3-2,NA,TRBD1,CASSIDRAGNTIYF,TGTGCCAGCAGCATCGACAGGGCTGGAAACACCATATATTTT
TRBJ2-2,TRBV5-4,NA,TRBD1,CASSWDSPAGELFF,TGTGCCAGCAGCTGGGACAGCCCCGCCGGGGAGCTGTTTTTT
TRBJ1-1,TRBV5-1,NA,TRBD1,CASNPWTGNNRVMNTEAFF,TGCGCCAGCAATCCCTGGACAGGGAACAACCGGGTGATGAACACTGAAGCTTTCTTT
TRBJ1-1,TRBV30,NA,TRBD1,CAWGQGAIEAFF,TGTGCCTGGGGACAGGGGGCCATCGAAGCTTTCTTT
TRBJ2-2,TRBV10-3,NA,NA,CAISGGTNYTGELFF,TGTGCCATCAGTGGCGGGACGAATTACACCGGGGAGCTGTTTTTT
TRBJ1-5,TRBV6-6,NA,TRBD1,CASSRFGTANSNQPQHF,TGTGCCAGCAGTCGCTTCGGGACAGCTAATTCCAATCAGCCCCAGCATTTT
TRBJ1-6,TRBV15,NA,TRBD1,CATSRDTTGNSPLHF,TGTGCCACCAGCAGAGATACGACAGGGAATTCACCCCTCCACTTT
TRBJ2-5,TRBV7-2,NA,TRBD2,CASSLRAVQRGGLETQYF,TGTGCCAGCAGCTTACGAGCGGTCCAGCGGGGGGGCTTGGAGACCCAGTACTTC
TRBJ1-5,TRBV6-5,NA,TRBD1,CASSPETGGNQPQHF,TGTGCCAGCAGTCCCGAAACAGGGGGCAATCAGCCCCAGCATTTT
TRBJ1-3,TRBV5-1,once,TRBD1,CASSFGTGGNTIYF,TGCGCCAGCAGCTTCGGGACAGGGGGGAACACCATATATTTT
TRBJ1-1,TRBV5-5,NA,NA,CASSPQATEAFF,TGTGCCAGCAGCCCTCAGGCCACTGAAGCTTTCTTT
TRBJ1-5,TRBV6-4,NA,NA,CAPEAQPQHF,TGTGCCCCGGAGGCTCAGCCCCAGCATTTT
TRBJ1-5,TRBV27,NA,TRBD1,CASSRGTGVDQPQHF,TGTGCCAGCAGCCGAGGAACAGGGGTCGATCAGCCCCAGCATTTT
TRBJ2-3,TRBV25-1,NA,NA,CASSEYGFTDTQYF,TGTGCCAGCAGTGAATATGGCTTCACAGATACGCAGTATTTT
TRBJ1-1,TRBV6-5,few,NA,CASSYMRSTEAFF,TGTGCCAGCAGTTATATGAGGAGCACTGAAGCTTTCTTT
TRBJ2-1,TRBV2,NA,NA,CASSAERGEWEQFF,TGTGCCAGCAGTGCCGAAAGGGGTGAATGGGAGCAGTTCTTC
TRBJ1-2,TRBV7-9,NA,TRBD1,CASSLTVTGGFNYGYTF,TGTGCCAGCAGCTTAACCGTGACAGGGGGATTTAACTATGGCTACACCTTC
TRBJ1-3,TRBV18,NA,TRBD1,CASSPGDSSGNTIYF,TGTGCCAGCTCTCCGGGGGACAGCTCTGGAAACACCATATATTTT
TRBJ1-2,TRBV20-1,NA,NA,CSSPLGGGYTF,TGCAGTTCTCCCCTGGGGGGGGGCTACACCTTC
TRBJ1-1,TRBV2,NA,TRBD1,CASTRTRRDRGISTEAFF,TGTGCCAGCACCCGGACTCGTCGGGACAGGGGCATTAGCACTGAAGCTTTCTTT
TRBJ2-1,TRBV27,NA,TRBD1,CASSLRQGTTNEQFF,TGTGCCAGCAGTCTTAGACAGGGTACTACCAATGAGCAGTTCTTC
TRBJ2-1,TRBV4-1,many,NA,CASSEGQIYNEQFF,TGCGCCAGCAGCGAGGGTCAGATCTACAATGAGCAGTTCTTC
TRBJ1-5,TRBV24-1,NA,NA,CATSDYSGNQPQHF,TGTGCCACCTCAGATTATAGCGGCAATCAGCCCCAGCATTTT
TRBJ1-1,TRBV28,NA,NA,CASSLRRLLNTEAFF,TGTGCCAGCAGCCTACGGCGGCTTCTGAACACTGAAGCTTTCTTT
TRBJ1-4,TRBV4-1,NA,NA,CASSQDPQVEKLFF,TGCGCCAGCAGCCAAGATCCGCAGGTTGAAAAACTGTTTTTT
TRBJ2-1,TRBV29-1,NA,TRBD2,CSVRGLAGGRSYNEQFF,TGCAGCGTGCGGGGACTAGCGGGGGGCCGGTCCTACAATGAGCAGTTCTTC
TRBJ1-5,TRBV5-1,NA,NA,CASSLAGSWSNQPQHF,TGCGCCAGCAGCTTGGCCGGGAGCTGGAGCAATCAGCCCCAGCATTTT
TRBJ1-4,TRBV6-6,NA,NA,CASSYSTTNEKLFF,TGTGCCAGCAGTTACTCTACAACTAATGAAAAACTGTTTTTT
TRBJ2-7,TRBV9,NA,NA,CASSVDRSPYEQYF,TGTGCCAGCAGCGTAGACAGGTCGCCCTACGAGCAGTACTTC
TRBJ1-6,TRBV9,NA,TRBD1,CASSDRTGFNSPLHF,TGTGCCAGCAGCGACAGGACAGGGTTTAATTCACCCCTCCACTTT
TRBJ2-2,TRBV19,NA,TRBD2,CASTPPGGILAGLVTGELFF,TGTGCCAGTACCCCGCCGGGGGGTATACTAGCGGGGTTGGTCACCGGGGAGCTGTTTTTT